The present entry profiles one T cell receptor (beta chain) with its context. The antigen is unknown. This entry is derived from a study of shared clonotypes between healthy human individuals. As originally analysed: From ImmunoSEQ came sequences covering only the junction and carrying no quality scores, so filtering differed. TCRdb's table, derived via immunoSEQ multiplex PCR, lists solely in-frame clones and lacks some. V and J calls and clone size are those listed in that table; D and trimming were worked out from the DNA. The table lists 450,000 to 500,000 clones, roughly 80% of them singletons. Findings of the study overall: Researchers sampled blood only, noting tissue repertoires likely differ.

The donors were adults (healthy and HIV-negative) with no recent acute infections or vaccinations. Sequences were obtained from PBMCs. The source of this sequence is a woman aged 40 to 50 in good health. Some clones in this sample may be carry-over from other donors' samples.

This chain's CDR3 is CAIRAGEDTGELFF. The CDR3 nucleotides read TGTGCCATCAGGGCAGGGGAGGACACCGGGGAGCTGTTTTTT. This chain connects TRBV10-3 to TRBJ2-2; D may match TRBD1 or TRBD2 (6 bases each). Germline assignment: CDR1 ENHRY and CDR2 SYGVKD. The CDR3 is made up of 14 amino acids. The germline V and J ends were trimmed by 6 bases and 3 bases, with 11 bases remaining between them.